The 5 T cell receptor beta chains given below trace back to one sample, sequenced in a study of shared clonotypes between healthy human individuals. Data came from immunoSEQ multiplex PCR; TCRdb stores just in-frame clones and leaves some out. Here the sample spans over a million clones, 78% being singletons. Sequenced: memory CD4+ T cells from PBMCs. Subset denoted: CD45RA-negative fraction. Every receptor here comes from a man between 18 and 35 years old in good health. Some clones in this sample may be carry-over from other donors' samples.

The chain joins TRBV5-8 to TRBJ2-1; D is possibly TRBD2 (5 bases). The germline V gene encodes CDR1 SGHTS and CDR2 YDEGEE. The CDR3 length is 11 residues. Trimming removed 7 bases at V and 6 bases at J, with 8 bases between. CDR3 bases: TGTGCCAGCGGCCGGGGCAATGAGCAGTTCTTC. Translated: CASGRGNEQFF.

The V and J genes are TRBV9 and TRBJ1-1; D not certain. The CDR3 extends over 14 amino acids. From germline, CDR1 is SGDLS and CDR2 YYNGEE. V was cut by 0 bases and J by 11 bases, with 17 bases left in between. This CDR3 is CASSVVSGPRYAFF. The DNA of the CDR3 is TGTGCCAGCAGCGTAGTATCAGGACCGCGTTACGCTTTCTTT.

This clone appeared once. This chain joins TRBV7-9 and TRBJ1-3; the D gene is possibly TRBD1 (6 bases). The V gene's germline CDR1 is SEHNR and CDR2 FQNEAQ (reference sequence). V lost 6 bases and J 6 bases, leaving 15 bases between the germline ends. CDR3 length: 14 amino acids. CDR3 in amino acids: CASSSSGQVNTIYF. The CDR3 coding sequence is TGTGCCAGCAGTTCCTCGGGACAAGTAAACACCATATATTTT.

This clone came up many times. The chain employs TRBV5-6 and TRBJ2-3; D not certain. The CDR3 extends over 14 amino acids. Trimming pared 3 bases from V and 1 base from J, leaving 9 bases between. CDR1 SGHDT and CDR2 YYEEEE come from the germline V gene. In DNA, the CDR3 is TGTGCCAGCAGCTCCGGCCTCGGCACAGATACGCAGTATTTT. Amino acids: CASSSGLGTDTQYF.

The V call is TRBV5-1, the J call TRBJ1-1, with D possibly being TRBD1 (5 bases). This CDR3 spans 13 amino acids. V was clipped by 3 bases and J by 1 base, with 7 bases between them. The germline CDR1 and CDR2 sequences are SGHRS and YFSETQ. The CDR3 nucleotides are TGCGCCAGCAGCTGGGGACGGAACACTGAAGCTTTCTTT. Protein product: CASSWGRNTEAFF.